This T cell receptor (beta chain) was sequenced during a study of shared clonotypes between healthy human individuals. The data were produced by immunoSEQ multiplex PCR, yet TCRdb's version contains in-frame clones alone and is incomplete. Here the sample spans around 1.9 million clones, roughly 91% being singletons. Study-wide points: Expectations were that clonotype sharing among donors would be affected by sequencing depth.

Naive-designated CD8 cells lacked CD45RO, were positively enriched for CCR7, and omitted terminally differentiated effector memory CD45RA+ cells. Of note for this clone: No antigen is known for it.

This CDR3 spans 24 amino acids. The trim removed 3 bases at V and 4 bases at J, leaving 27 bases unmatched. CDR1 and CDR2 from the germline V gene are LGHNA and YNFKEQ. The V call is TRBV4-2, the J call TRBJ2-3; 14 bases fit TRBD2. This clonotype was obtained from a man younger than 35 in good health. Some clones in this sample may be carry-over from other donors' samples. Material for sequencing was naive CD8+ T cells from PBMCs. CDR3 amino acids: CASSHSNYSGRPTSGRALPDTQYF. The CDR3 nucleotides are TGTGCCAGCAGCCATAGCAACTATTCCGGACGGCCGACTAGCGGGAGGGCCCTCCCAGATACGCAGTATTTT.